This T cell receptor (beta chain) emerged from a study of blood T cell repertoires in COVID-19. Study-wide background: T cells, B-cell-depleted T cells, or PBMCs supplied cDNA or gDNA.

Per the germline V gene, CDR1 is KGHSH and CDR2 is LQKENI. The CDR3 covers 16 residues. V gave up 2 bases and J gave up 3 bases; unmatched junction bases: 6. In the original workflow: Scientists estimated how many nucleated cells there were by amplifying reference gene primers. Generated by immunoSEQ multiplex PCR, the TCRdb table keeps only in-frame clones and is missing some. The V and J calls and clone size are taken from that table; D and trimming were inferred from the DNA. The sample contains 250,000 or so clones, almost 90% of which appear only once. The sequenced material came from peripheral blood. This TCR was sampled from an elderly man with acute or convalescent COVID-19. The chain is built from TRBV18 and TRBJ2-3, with 9 bases aligning to TRBD2. The CDR3 bases are TGTGCCAGCTCACCAAGTAGCGGGAGATCGACAGATACGCAGTATTTT. It codes for CASSPSSGRSTDTQYF.